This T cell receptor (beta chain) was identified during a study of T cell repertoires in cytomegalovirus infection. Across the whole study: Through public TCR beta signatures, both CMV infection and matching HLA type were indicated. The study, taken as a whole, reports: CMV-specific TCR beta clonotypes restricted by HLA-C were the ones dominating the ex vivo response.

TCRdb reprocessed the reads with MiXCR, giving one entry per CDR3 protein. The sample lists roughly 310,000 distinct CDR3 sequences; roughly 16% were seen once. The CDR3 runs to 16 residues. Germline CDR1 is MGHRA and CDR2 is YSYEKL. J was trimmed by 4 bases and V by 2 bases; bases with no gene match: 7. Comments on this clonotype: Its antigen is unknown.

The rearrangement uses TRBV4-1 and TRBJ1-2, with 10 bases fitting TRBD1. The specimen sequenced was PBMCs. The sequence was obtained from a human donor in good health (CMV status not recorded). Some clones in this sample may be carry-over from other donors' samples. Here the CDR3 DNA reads TGCGCCAGCAGCCAACCGAGACAGGGGGCGAGCTATGGCTACACCTTC. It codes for CASSQPRQGASYGYTF.